This T cell receptor (beta chain) was captured in a study of cytomegalovirus exposure and HLA in healthy donors. For the study at large: A later analysis reported the 100 to 150 validation repertoires used the same platform as the 550 to 700 first-cohort repertoires.

Using immunoSEQ multiplex PCR, the repertoire was profiled, and TCRdb retains in-frame clones only, with some absent. Here the sample spans roughly 120,000 clones, roughly 89% being singletons. Note on this clone: The antigen is unknown.

The roughly 120-subject validation cohort, separate from the 666-subject first cohort, included the donors. The study, taken as a whole, reports: It was found in a later analysis that first-cohort TCR clusters tended to co-occur in the 90 to 150 validation repertoires. TCR beta chains numbering more than 150 were designated cytomegalovirus-associated.

This CDR3 is built from 13 residues. J lost 5 bases, V lost 5 bases, and 7 bases had no gene match. Looked up from germline, CDR1 is SGHRS and CDR2 is YFSETQ. The receptor was derived from a man aged 25 to 40 in good health and CMV-seronegative. The specimen sequenced was PBMCs. This rearrangement joins TRBV5-1 to TRBJ2-7, with 7 positions matching TRBD1. The chain's CDR3 is CASRQGLLHEQYF. As DNA, the CDR3 is TGCGCCAGCAGACAGGGGTTACTCCACGAGCAGTACTTC.